This T cell receptor beta chain was captured by sequencing in a study of CD8 T cells in ankylosing spondylitis. The V gene lost 3 bases and the J gene lost 6 bases, with 14 bases spanning the gap. CDR3 length equals 14 residues. Germline values: CDR1 KGHSH, CDR2 LQKENI. TCR beta libraries were made by quantitative 5'-RACE with molecular barcodes. TCRdb reprocessed the 5' RACE reads via MiXCR and lists one record per CDR3 protein. The sample comprises 250,000 to 400,000 distinct CDR3 sequences, around a tenth of which are singletons, and around 8.4% rests with the top ten. About this clonotype: Its antigen is unknown.

Study observations and caveats: Within ankylosing spondylitis blood, a TCR beta motif made up of eight or nine highly homologous variants appeared to be characteristic. A subset of motif variants has previously been described in the synovial fluid and blood of reactive arthritis. Disease-linked clones reportedly concentrated significantly in matched ankylosing spondylitis synovial fluid.

The sequence was collected from a female donor with ankylosing spondylitis or in good health (not recorded which). Sequencing was performed on blood, either unsorted or a sorted T cell fraction (not recorded which). The chain combines TRBV18 with TRBJ1-1; maybe TRBD1 (5 bases). The CDR3 region has the DNA TGTGCCAGCTCACCGAGTTTGGGGGTGGCTGAAGCTTTCTTT. Translating it yields CASSPSLGVAEAFF. Filled out from reference TRBV18 and TRBJ1-1, the complete variable domain reads NAGVMQNPRHLVRRRGQEARLRCSPMKGHSHVYWYRQLPEEGLKFMVYLQKENIIDESGMPKERFSAEFPKEGPSILRIQQVVRGDSAAYFCASSPSLGVAEAFFGQGTRLTVV.